The 16 T cell receptor beta chains listed next were all sequenced from one sample in a study of T cell changes during pregnancy in multiple sclerosis (dated by TCRdb to the late 2010s). Libraries were constructed by the immunoSEQ multiplex PCR assay. In TCRdb, the immuneACCESS table is reduced to in-frame sequences with V and J assigned. These tables do not hold every clone; where another copy was compared, an unresolved V gene accounts for under half, and the others remain unexplained. Within this sample are fewer than 75,000 clones, with around nine tenths of them counted one time only. Roughly 5.7% of the sample rests with the top ten. The sequencing used CD8+ T cells from peripheral blood mononuclear cells, collected before pregnancy. These receptors originate from a female donor with multiple sclerosis, enrolled in a pregnancy study.

This clone was found many times. The chain is built from TRBV10-3 and TRBJ1-5; 7 nucleotides line up with TRBD1. This CDR3 has 14 amino acids. V shed 10 bases and J 0 bases; nucleotides not matched to a gene: 6. Germline assignment: CDR1 ENHRY and CDR2 SYGVKD. The CDR3 reads CATDTGDSNQPQHF. The CDR3, as DNA: TGTGCCACAGATACAGGGGATAGCAATCAGCCCCAGCATTTT.

This clone was counted once. This sequence joins TRBV4-1 and TRBJ2-7, with TRBD1 matching over 8 bases. There are 17 residues in the CDR3. Germline loops: CDR1 MGHRA, CDR2 YSYEKL. V lost 2 bases, J lost 4 bases, and 13 bases stayed unmatched. DNA for the CDR3: TGCGCCAGCAGCCAAAGGGATGGAGGACAGGGATGGTACGAGCAGTACTTC. Protein sequence: CASSQRDGGQGWYEQYF.

The chain is built from TRBV10-1 and TRBJ2-1; maybe TRBD1 (8 bases). CDR1 WNHNN and CDR2 SYGVQD come from the germline V gene (reference sequence). The CDR3 is 15 residues long. V lost 2 bases and J 7 bases, leaving 15 bases between the germline ends. Here the CDR3 reads CASSETGGGGNEQFF. The CDR3 DNA reads as TGCGCCAGCAGTGAGACAGGGGGGGGCGGGAATGAGCAGTTCTTC.

The chain uses TRBV9 and TRBJ1-1; maybe TRBD1 (6 bases). V was cut by 0 bases and J by 1 base, with 10 bases left in between. The germline CDR1 and CDR2 sequences are SGDLS and YYNGEE. The CDR3 runs to 15 residues. The CDR3 protein is CASSVAQGRNTEAFF. The DNA of the CDR3 is TGTGCCAGCAGCGTAGCGCAGGGGAGGAACACTGAAGCTTTCTTT.

The chain joins TRBV2 to TRBJ1-2; a weak D match, TRBD1 (6 bases). Germline loops: CDR1 SNHLY, CDR2 FYNNEI. V lost 3 bases to trimming and J lost 1 base, with 15 bases between them. This CDR3 comprises 16 residues. CDR3 amino acids: CASSDPGVIYNYGYTF. For the CDR3, the DNA is TGTGCCAGCAGTGATCCAGGGGTTATTTATAACTATGGCTACACCTTC.

The chain employs TRBV5-1 and TRBJ2-5; D gene unclear. The germline V gene encodes CDR1 SGHRS and CDR2 YFSETQ. This CDR3 is built from 11 residues. V gave up 7 bases and J gave up 7 bases, with 11 bases separating them. CDR3 bases: TGCGCCAGCGTCGGGTCGGGGACCCAGTACTTC. Its protein is CASVGSGTQYF.

This chain joins TRBV2 and TRBJ2-5; 9 positions match TRBD2. The CDR3 length is 16 residues. V was pared by 6 bases and J by 2 bases, with 10 bases of the junction left unmatched. The V gene's germline CDR1 is SNHLY and CDR2 FYNNEI. Written as DNA, the CDR3 is TGTGCCAGCAGGAACTACCCTAGCGGGGAACAAGAGACCCAGTACTTC. Translation gives CASRNYPSGEQETQYF.

This clone appeared a few times. V and J are TRBV6-5 and TRBJ1-1, with no clear D. CDR3 length: 13 residues. Germline V CDR1 and CDR2: MNHEY, SVGAGI. Deletions cut 0 bases from V and 8 bases from J, with 10 bases between. CDR3 region: CASSYSIGEEAFF. The CDR3 coding sequence is TGTGCCAGCAGTTACTCGATCGGAGAAGAAGCTTTCTTT.

V is TRBV7-9 and J is TRBJ2-7; D not certain. V was pared by 4 bases and J by 5 bases, with 9 bases between. The germline gives CDR1 SEHNR, CDR2 FQNEAQ (reference sequence). The CDR3 loop spans 12 amino acids. CDR3 region: CASSSRPHEQYF. CDR3 nucleotide sequence: TGTGCCAGCAGCTCGCGCCCCCACGAGCAGTACTTC. Drawing the rest from reference TRBV7-9 and TRBJ2-7, the complete variable domain is DTGVSQNPRHKITKRGQNVTFRCDPISEHNRLYWYRQTLGQGPEFLTYFQNEAQLEKSRLLSDRFSAERPKGSFSTLEIQRTEQGDSAMYLCASSSRPHEQYFGPGTRLTVT.

The gene calls are TRBV19 and TRBJ1-5; no firm D call. The CDR3 has 15 residues. Trimming left V 1 base short and J 11 bases short, with 18 bases between. Germline V CDR1 and CDR2: LNHDA, SQIVND (reference sequence). The CDR3 sequence is CASSIVAGGWKAQHF. The CDR3 DNA reads as TGTGCCAGTAGTATAGTGGCGGGCGGGTGGAAAGCCCAGCATTTT. Based on the CDR3 plus reference TRBV19 and TRBJ1-5, the full variable domain is DGGITQSPKYLFRKEGQNVTLSCEQNLNHDAMYWYRQDPGQGLRLIYYSQIVNDFQKGDIAEGYSVSREKKESFPLTVTSAQKNPTAFYLCASSIVAGGWKAQHFGDGTRLSIL.

The rearrangement uses TRBV15 and TRBJ2-7; TRBD1 agrees at 7 bases. The V gene end was trimmed by 8 bases and the J gene end by 1 base; junction bases not matched to a gene: 8. This CDR3 is 14 amino acids long. The germline CDR1 and CDR2 sequences are LNHNV and YYDKDF (reference sequence). The CDR3 DNA reads TGTGCCACCTCACAGGGGTCATGGTCCTACGAGCAGTACTTC. This codes for CATSQGSWSYEQYF. The whole variable domain, filled in from reference TRBV15 and TRBJ2-7, reads DAMVIQNPRYQVTQFGKPVTLSCSQTLNHNVMYWYQQKSSQAPKLLFHYYDKDFNNEADTPDNFQSRRPNTSFCFLDIRSPGLGDTAMYLCATSQGSWSYEQYFGPGTRLTVT.

This clone was recorded only once. CDR3 region: CASSPQSLAGGPGDTQYF. DNA for the CDR3: TGTGCCAGCAGCCCACAATCTCTAGCGGGGGGGCCGGGAGATACGCAGTATTTT. The chain is built from TRBV4-2 and TRBJ2-3, with 12 bases lining up with TRBD2. Germline lookup yields CDR1 LGHNA and CDR2 YNFKEQ. Trimming cost V 4 bases and J 5 bases; bases outside gene matches: 13. The CDR3 contains 18 residues.

The rearrangement uses TRBV5-8 and TRBJ2-3, with 10 positions matching TRBD2. Germline lookup yields CDR1 SGHTS and CDR2 YDEGEE. V lost 0 bases and J lost 6; bases outside the gene matches: 4. CDR3 length: 15 amino acids. The CDR3: CASSLALAGADTQYF. The DNA for the CDR3 is TGTGCCAGCAGCTTGGCCCTAGCGGGGGCCGATACGCAGTATTTT. The full variable domain, its missing parts supplied by reference TRBV5-8 and TRBJ2-3, is EAGVTQSPTHLIKTRGQQATLRCSPISGHTSVYWYQQALGLGLQFLLWYDEGEERNRGNFPPRFSGRQFPNYSSELNVNALELEDSALYLCASSLALAGADTQYFGPGTRLTVL.

The chain recombines TRBV4-1 with TRBJ1-6, with TRBD1 matching over 9 bases. Germline V CDR1 and CDR2: MGHRA, YSYEKL. The CDR3 is made up of 15 amino acids. Trimming at V came to 2 bases and at J to 5 bases, leaving 1 base not matched to a gene. As DNA, the CDR3 is TGCGCCAGCAGCCAACGACAGGGGGATAATTCACCCCTCCACTTT. Amino acids: CASSQRQGDNSPLHF.

The rearrangement joins TRBV21-1 to TRBJ2-5; the table's D call TRBD2 went unverified against the DNA. TRBV21-1 is a pseudogene. This CDR3 is 20 amino acids long. Here the CDR3 reads CASSKSWTGTSGGVGETQYF. CDR3 DNA: TGTGCCAGCAGCAAATCCTGGACCGGGACTAGCGGGGGAGTAGGAGAGACCCAGTACTTC.

The chain has TRBV10-2 and TRBJ2-2; TRBD2 agrees at 11 bases. The J segment lost 1 base and the V segment lost 8 bases, leaving 6 bases of the junction unmatched. Germline CDR1 WSHSY, CDR2 SAAADI. The CDR3 spans 16 residues. This CDR3 is CASLPTSGGNTGELFF. CDR3 nucleotides: TGCGCCAGCCTCCCCACTAGCGGGGGGAACACCGGGGAGCTGTTTTTT.